This entry concerns a single T cell receptor beta chain. Antigen: not known. The study ran its PCR with 60 Vbeta and 13 Jbeta primers. Sequenced by immunoSEQ multiplex PCR; TCRdb stores in-frame clones only, minus some. The sample has around 110,000 clones, 74% seen once; the top ten hold approximately 15%. The sample originates from a study of cytomegalovirus exposure and HLA in healthy donors. Study-wide results and caveats: The availability of immune exposure information extended only to CMV serostatus.

The V gene lost 7 bases and the J gene lost 6 bases, with 8 bases spanning the gap. This CDR3 spans 11 amino acids. Per germline, CDR1 SNHLY and CDR2 FYNNEI. The sample taken for sequencing was PBMCs. This clonotype originated in a woman aged 40 to 50 in good health and CMV-seropositive. The chain carries TRBV2 and TRBJ2-3; D is unclear. The CDR3 coding sequence is TGTGCCAGCATAAAGGAGGATACGCAGTATTTT. The encoded protein is CASIKEDTQYF.